What follows describes a single T cell receptor (beta chain). Ten or more counts support this clonotype. Its antigen is still unknown. Base qualities are not at hand, and no much larger clone is one base apart. This sample was taken from a study of T cells in Graves' hyperthyroidism and ophthalmopathy (dated by TCRdb to about 2019). About the study as a whole: Peripheral blood was sampled at the time of initial diagnosis, prior to any treatment. A discovery cohort of approximately 97 patients, approximately 45 with Graves' ophthalmopathy and 55 to 60 with stable Graves' hyperthyroidism, was used to find distinguishing TCR V-J signatures. An independent validation cohort of some 18 hyperthyroidism patients and approximately 15 patients who later progressed to ophthalmopathy tested prospective prediction of ophthalmopathy. The roughly 100 discovery patients were randomly divided into training and test sets at a 7:3 ratio. In addition, the study compared T-cell repertoires in thyroid tissue and in blood from roughly six Graves' hyperthyroidism patients. Once sampling was done, hyperthyroidism patients were given methimazole at a starting dose of 30 mg daily, whereas ophthalmopathy patients were given high-dose intravenous methylprednisolone. The paper reports TCR Vbeta CDR3 sequencing of over 120 peripheral blood samples: approximately 41 ophthalmopathy, fewer than 85 hyperthyroidism and approximately 17 progressor patients. Paper-wide results and their limitations: No statistical method was used to fix the sample size in advance, and group allocation was not hidden from the investigators. In validation, the model predicted progression to ophthalmopathy a median of roughly 6.2 months before onset, with 65% to 71% sensitivity and about 72% specificity. Most expanded thyroid clonotypes (frequency above 0.001) were also found in blood, which suggests that blood repertoires may mirror thyroid immune responses. A 13 V-J signature model separated ophthalmopathy from stable hyperthyroidism, with just over 85% sensitivity and 81.08% specificity in cross-validation and 80%/75% in testing.

Stable Graves' hyperthyroidism was defined as the absence of progression to ophthalmopathy over 18 months of follow-up. The hyperthyroidism patients were between 18 and 65 years old and newly diagnosed, with a disease duration of less than 2 months. Exclusion was applied to patients with uncontrolled infections, other autoimmune diseases, pregnancy or lactation. Diagnoses were established on the basis of clinical symptoms, serum thyroxine and TRAb, thyroid ultrasound, and orbital computed tomography. PBMCs were separated from under 12 ml of fresh peripheral blood using Ficoll-Paque density gradient centrifugation. Total RNA was extracted with Trizol reagent, and quality was checked on an Agilent 2100 Bioanalyzer. The TCR beta CDR3 regions were amplified from RNA transcripts. A first-round RT-PCR of the TCR CDR3 used the HTBI primer set with the Qiagen OneStep RT-PCR kit. Libraries were constructed in a second round of multiplex PCR, after which size selection and purification were carried out. The libraries were sequenced on an Illumina HiSeq2000 using paired-end 100 bp reads. Regarding the original processing steps: SOAPnuke was used to process the raw data, with reads discarded if the reads contained adapters or uncalled bases, had a mean Phred below 15, or lacked an exact constant-primer or identifier match. COPE v1.2.5 was used to merge the high-quality paired reads, and each unique nucleotide sequence was defined as a clonotype. MiTCR v1.1 was used to align clonotypes to the IMGT TRBV, TRBD and TRBJ reference segments. Only V-J combinations with frequency above 0.0001, covering approximately 99% of repertoires, were analysed. The TCS score was defined as the ratio of F50 (clonal expansion) to E x V (chaos), calculated using BLOSUM62-based TCRdist between CDR3 peptides within each V-J. Welch's t-statistics and random forest reduced 500 to 650 V-J features to 10 to 15, which were used in a naive Bayes classifier (R e1071). The raw public data were reprocessed by TCRdb itself: fastp quality trimming at Q25, MiXCR clonotype calling, in-frame beta chains only. CDR3 protein sequences are deduplicated, and each keeps its most common genes and DNA. These V and J calls derive from TCRdb rather than the authors' analysis. This sample lists 500,000 to 650,000 distinct CDR3 sequences; 14% were detected once. The ten most abundant clones make up around 14% of the sample.

CDR1 SNHLY and CDR2 FYNNEI are derived from the germline V gene. The CDR3 numbers 13 residues from cysteine through phenylalanine. Kept here is only the CDR3 DNA, which spans 39 bases and is read in frame from base 1. The V and J ends are trimmed by 4 bases and 3 bases, leaving 10 bases between them. The chain is made from TRBV2 and TRBJ2-7, with TRBD1 perhaps the D gene, on 5 matching bases. The sequence came from a middle-aged woman with Graves' hyperthyroidism. The sequenced material came from blood. The CDR3 protein: CASSAGMGYEQYF. The DNA sequence reads TGTGCCAGCAGTGCAGGGATGGGCTACGAGCAGTACTTC.